This T cell receptor (beta chain) is from a study of T-cell reconstitution after alpha-beta-depleted transplantation in children. This clonotype came up a few times. The TCRbeta library incorporated unique molecular identifiers. One entry per CDR3 protein results from TCRdb running MiXCR on the PCR reads. The data show approximately 500,000 distinct CDR3 sequences, with over 25% seen just once and around 36% held by the top ten. V shed 6 bases, J shed 3 bases, and the junction held 10 bases outside the gene matches. The CDR3 sequence is 16 residues long. Germline V gene lookup returns CDR1 LNHDA and CDR2 SQIVND (reference sequence).

The origin of this receptor is a boy under two years old with Wiskott-Aldrich syndrome, due to receive a stem cell transplant. The chain has TRBV19 and TRBJ1-5, with 8 bases lining up with TRBD1. The sample here was PBMCs, taken before TCRalphabeta/CD19-depleted stem cell transplant. CDR3 sequence reads: CASSKDRAFFNQPQHF. The CDR3 DNA sequence: TGTGCCAGTAGCAAGGACAGGGCCTTTTTCAATCAGCCCCAGCATTTT.